This entry lists 30 T cell receptor beta chains sequenced from one sample in a study of blood T cells in healthy people across ages. For the second PCR, which ran for about 7 to 12 cycles, a sample-barcoded 5' primer and a J-beta primer mix were used. Each CDR3 protein is one row after TCRdb ran MiXCR on the 5' RACE reads. The repertoire holds roughly 640,000 distinct CDR3 sequences, with approximately 30% as singletons. The sequenced material came from blood. All receptors derive from an elderly woman in good health.

In its sample, this clonotype was seen many times. CDR3 amino acids: CASSSGVSSYNEQFF. CDR3 nucleotide sequence: TGCGCCAGCAGTTCGGGGGTCAGCTCCTACAATGAGCAGTTCTTC. The gene calls are TRBV5-1 and TRBJ2-1, with D maybe TRBD2 (6 bases). The CDR3 contains 15 residues. Between the trimmed V and J ends, which lost 5 bases and 0 bases, there was a span of 12 bases. From germline, CDR1 is SGHRS and CDR2 YFSETQ.

Of note for this clonotype: Germline and junction disagree at one end, which may indicate a read error. The genes are TRBV6-1 and TRBJ2-2; TRBD2 is a possible D gene (5 bases). Germline values: CDR1 MNHNS, CDR2 SASEGT. CDR3 length equals 13 residues. CDR3 amino acids: CASSVPDTGERFF. DNA of the CDR3: TGTGCCAGCAGTGTCCCGGATACCGGGGAGCGGTTTTTT.

J is TRBJ2-3 and V is TRBV11-2, with TRBD2 matching 12 bases. CDR3 length: 20 amino acids. Germline CDR1 and CDR2: SGHAT and FQNNGV. V gave up 5 bases and J gave up 1 base; unmatched junction bases: 16. The CDR3 loop is CASSPAGGLAGGLGTDTQYF. The CDR3 bases are TGTGCCAGCAGCCCCGCGGGGGGGCTAGCGGGGGGGCTCGGCACAGATACGCAGTATTTT.

The rearrangement joins TRBV20-1 to TRBJ1-4, with a weak D call TRBD1 (5 bases). Trimming removed 6 bases at V and 4 bases at J, with 21 bases between. The CDR3 loop spans 16 amino acids. The germline CDR1 and CDR2 sequences are DFQATT and SNEGSKA (reference sequence). CDR3 loop: CSAPAGAGFGNEKLFF. CDR3 sequence (DNA): TGCAGTGCCCCAGCCGGGGCCGGGTTCGGTAATGAAAAACTGTTTTTT.

The rearrangement joins TRBV27 to TRBJ1-1; TRBD1 might be the D (6 bases). Trimming left V 3 bases short and J 5 bases short, with 13 bases between. Germline V gene lookup returns CDR1 MNHEY and CDR2 SMNVEV (reference sequence). This CDR3 is 14 amino acids long. This CDR3 reads CASSFAGAGTEAFF. Here the CDR3 DNA reads TGTGCCAGCAGTTTTGCGGGGGCCGGGACTGAAGCTTTCTTT.

With regard to this clonotype: This may stem from a read error, because a much larger clone lies one nucleotide away. The chain employs TRBV5-1 and TRBJ2-7; D might be TRBD2 (7 bases). The closer fit of TRBJ2-5 to the DNA end suggests the J call may be wrong. The germline CDR1 and CDR2 sequences are SGHRS and YFSETQ. This CDR3 spans 15 amino acids. This CDR3 is CASSPGAGVQGTQYF. CDR3 coding DNA: TGCGCCAGCAGCCCAGGGGCGGGGGTTCAAGGGACCCAGTACTTC.

The chain has TRBV28 and TRBJ2-7; possibly TRBD2 for D (5 bases). The CDR3 consists of 12 residues. Germline CDR1 MDHEN, CDR2 SYDVKM. V was cut by 5 bases and J by 11 bases, with 16 bases left in between. The chain's CDR3 is CASSLTTGIKYF. DNA of the CDR3: TGTGCCAGCAGTCTTACGACCGGGATTAAGTACTTC. Full variable domain (rest looked up from reference TRBV28 and TRBJ2-7): DVKVTQSSRYLVKRTGEKVFLECVQDMDHENMFWYRQDPGLGLRLIYFSYDVKMKEKGDIPEGYSVSREKKERFSLILESASTNQTSMYLCASSLTTGIKYFGPGTRLTVT.

This rearrangement joins TRBV20-1 to TRBJ1-4; D might be TRBD1 (6 bases). V shed 6 bases and J shed 12 bases, with 11 bases lying between them. The germline V gene encodes CDR1 DFQATT and CDR2 SNEGSKA (reference sequence). CDR3 size: 10 residues. CDR3 in amino acids: CSAFNRELFF. The DNA of the CDR3 is TGCAGTGCATTTAACAGGGAACTGTTTTTT.

This clonotype was recorded at least ten times. V usage is TRBV5-1 and J usage is TRBJ2-3, with no clear D. CDR3 length: 16 residues. Per the germline V gene, CDR1 is SGHRS and CDR2 is YFSETQ. V was shortened by 0 bases and J by 0 bases, with 11 bases between the two germline ends. In nucleotides, the CDR3 is TGCGCCAGCAGCTTGGCAGGAATCACTAGCACAGATACGCAGTATTTT. Residues: CASSLAGITSTDTQYF.

CDR3 sequence (DNA): TGCAGTGCTGGTTGGGACACCGCGGGGCCATATAGCAATCAGCCCCAGCATTTT. Amino acid sequence: CSAGWDTAGPYSNQPQHF. This chain joins TRBV20-1 and TRBJ1-5; D is possibly TRBD1 (6 bases). Germline CDR1 and CDR2: DFQATT and SNEGSKA (reference sequence). This CDR3 contains 18 residues. The V and J ends lost 5 bases and 0 bases respectively, with 23 bases between them.

This clonotype was picked up many times. The genes are TRBV2 and TRBJ1-2; D is uncertain. The CDR3 is 13 amino acids. Germline CDR1 reads SNHLY; CDR2 reads FYNNEI. V lost 6 bases and J 4 bases, leaving 12 bases between the germline ends. CDR3 amino acids: CASSPERSYGYTF. CDR3 coding DNA: TGTGCCAGCAGCCCCGAAAGAAGCTATGGCTACACCTTC.

With regard to this clonotype: This may be a read error: a much more frequent sequence differs by one nucleotide. This rearrangement joins TRBV30 to TRBJ2-3; 8 bases align to TRBD2. V gave up 2 bases and J gave up 3 bases; unmatched junction bases: 4. Germline assignment: CDR1 GTSNPN and CDR2 SVGIG (reference sequence). The CDR3 consists of 14 residues. Here the CDR3 DNA reads TGTGCCTGGAGTCCGGGACTAGGGACAGATACGCAGTATTTT. It specifies CAWSPGLGTDTQYF.

This clonotype showed up just a few times. The chain is built from TRBV6-1 and TRBJ2-2; D gene ambiguous. V was trimmed by 0 bases and J by 8 bases, leaving 4 bases between them. This CDR3 is built from 12 residues. Germline loops: CDR1 MNHNS, CDR2 SASEGT. The CDR3 is CASSEAGGELFF. The CDR3, as DNA: TGTGCCAGCAGTGAAGCCGGAGGGGAGCTGTTTTTT.

This clonotype occurred many times. This chain joins TRBV3-1 and TRBJ2-7; D is unresolved. The CDR3 runs 11 residues. Germline V gene data show CDR1 as LGHDT and CDR2 as YNNKEL (reference sequence). Between the trimmed V and J ends, which lost 4 bases and 6 bases, there was a span of 7 bases. CDR3 protein: CASSRSSEQYF. In nucleotides, the CDR3 is TGTGCCAGCAGCCGATCTAGCGAGCAGTACTTC.

This clonotype was observed many times. The J gene is TRBJ2-7, the V gene TRBV2; D perhaps matches TRBD2 (5 bases). This CDR3 is built from 11 residues. The V gene's germline CDR1 is SNHLY and CDR2 FYNNEI. Trimming cost V 6 bases and J 3 bases, with 6 bases left between them. The CDR3 DNA reads TGTGCCAGCAGCGGGGACTACGAGCAGTACTTC. Its translation: CASSGDYEQYF.

There are many counts of this clonotype. V is TRBV2 and J is TRBJ2-7; 9 nucleotides line up with TRBD1. J lost 4 bases, V lost 7 bases, and 17 bases had no gene match. Per the germline V gene, CDR1 is SNHLY and CDR2 is FYNNEI. The length of the CDR3 is 17 residues. The CDR3, as DNA: TGTGCCAGCAACCCCGGGACAGGGCACGAGGGCTCTTACGAGCAGTACTTC. Its translation is CASNPGTGHEGSYEQYF.

About this clonotype itself: Given a much more abundant clone one base away, this may be a read error. This rearrangement joins TRBV5-1 to TRBJ1-1; D remains ambiguous. Germline V gene data show CDR1 as SGHRS and CDR2 as YFSETQ. This CDR3 is 14 amino acids long. CDR3 amino acids: CASNLAPTNTEAFF. In DNA form, the CDR3 reads TGCGCCAGCAACTTGGCCCCCACGAACACTGAAGCTTTCTTT.

The sample holds one count of this clonotype. One junction end does not reproduce the germline sequence, and a read error may be involved. J is TRBJ1-1 and V is TRBV3-1; the D is unclear. In germline, CDR1 is LGHDT, CDR2 YNNKEL (reference sequence). The CDR3 length is 15 residues. CDR3 DNA sequence: TGTGTCAGCAGCCAAGATAAAGGATTAGTGACTGAAGCTTTCTTT. It encodes CVSSQDKGLVTEAFF.

As for this clonotype: This may be a read error: a much more frequent sequence differs by one nucleotide. The chain links TRBV6-2 or TRBV6-3 to TRBJ2-1, with D unresolved. TRBJ2-7 explains the end of the DNA better; the J call may be wrong. This CDR3 has 14 residues. The germline gives CDR1 MNHEY, CDR2 SVGEGT. This chain's CDR3 is CASMGSSSYNEQYF. CDR3 DNA sequence: TGTGCCAGCATGGGGTCCAGCTCCTACAATGAGCAGTACTTC.

The chain uses TRBV13 and TRBJ1-2; 7 bases are a match to TRBD1. From germline, CDR1 is PRHDT and CDR2 FYEKMQ (reference sequence). The V gene end was trimmed by 7 bases and the J gene end by 6 bases; junction bases not matched to a gene: 8. CDR3 length: 13 residues. CDR3 loop: CASKSRGSNGYTF. CDR3 sequence (DNA): TGTGCCAGCAAATCCAGGGGGAGCAATGGCTACACCTTC.

This clonotype was recorded many times. The V gene is TRBV20-1, the J gene TRBJ1-6; 9 bases line up with TRBD1. Germline CDR1 DFQATT, CDR2 SNEGSKA (reference sequence). The CDR3 has 15 residues. V trimming: 2 bases; J trimming: 7 bases; junction bases outside the gene matches: 6. CDR3 DNA sequence: TGCAGTGCTAGACCACAGGGGGCGGCGAATTCACCCCTCCACTTT. This encodes CSARPQGAANSPLHF.

In this sample, this clonotype turned up many times. This sequence may be a read error, since a much larger clone differs from it by one base. This chain links TRBV20-1 with TRBJ2-5; D call uncertain. Germline V lookup: CDR1 DFQATT, CDR2 SNEGSKA (reference sequence). Trimming stripped 3 bases from V and 11 bases from J, with 16 bases between. This CDR3 is built from 12 residues. The CDR3 protein is CSASGHADEQYF. The DNA of the CDR3 is TGCAGTGCTAGCGGGCACGCGGATGAGCAGTACTTC.

This clonotype was picked up many times. The chain employs TRBV2 and TRBJ2-5, with D hard to call. CDR1 is SNHLY, CDR2 FYNNEI, per germline. V gave up 4 bases and J gave up 7 bases, with 10 bases separating them. The CDR3 covers 12 residues. The CDR3 DNA reads as TGTGCCAGCAGTGTGTATGGCGGGACCCAGTACTTC. Protein sequence: CASSVYGGTQYF.

V usage is TRBV30 and J usage is TRBJ2-7; either TRBD1 or TRBD2 may supply D (6 bases each). V gave up 2 bases and J gave up 2 bases, with 13 bases separating them. The CDR3 sequence is 14 residues long. The germline CDR1 and CDR2 sequences are GTSNPN and SVGIG (reference sequence). The CDR3 loop reads CAWSLGGDTYEQYF. The CDR3 bases are TGTGCCTGGAGTTTGGGGGGCGATACCTACGAGCAGTACTTC.

This clonotype was seen repeatedly, ten times or more. The chain is built from TRBV6-2 or TRBV6-3 and TRBJ2-3, with D possibly being TRBD1 (5 bases). Trimming pared 1 base from V and 6 bases from J, leaving 11 bases between. Germline CDR1 reads MNHEY; CDR2 reads SVGEGT. The CDR3 covers 14 residues. This chain's CDR3 is CASSYFTGGDTQYF. CDR3 DNA sequence: TGTGCCAGCAGTTACTTCACAGGTGGGGATACGCAGTATTTT.

Ten or more counts support this clonotype. V is TRBV20-1 and J is TRBJ2-5; TRBD2 matches 7 bases. Germline V CDR1 and CDR2: DFQATT, SNEGSKA (reference sequence). This CDR3 region has 13 residues. Losses at the gene ends were 4 bases for V and 1 base for J; bases not matched to a gene: 3. CDR3 in amino acids: CSAIRTSQETQYF. The CDR3 DNA sequence: TGCAGTGCTATCCGGACTAGCCAAGAGACCCAGTACTTC.

This clonotype showed up just once. Just one base apart from a much larger clone, this may be a read error. The chain links TRBV12-5 to TRBJ2-1; D gene uncertain. CDR1 and CDR2 (germline): LGHNT, FRNRAP. CDR3 length equals 12 residues. V lost 2 bases and J lost 13, with 12 bases in between. Here the CDR3 DNA reads TGTGCTAGTGGTTTGAGGCTGGAGACCCAGTTCTTC. This translates into CASGLRLETQFF. The full variable domain, completed using reference TRBV12-5 and TRBJ2-1, is DARVTQTPRHKVTEMGQEVTMRCQPILGHNTVFWYRQTMMQGLELLAYFRNRAPLDDSGMPKDRFSAEMPDATLATLKIQPSEPRDSAVYFCASGLRLETQFFGPGTRLTVL.

This rearrangement joins TRBV12-3 or TRBV12-4 to TRBJ2-2, with D tentatively TRBD1 or TRBD2 (6 bases each). The CDR3 extends over 13 amino acids. Trimming stripped 5 bases from V and 7 bases from J, with 11 bases between. The CDR3 DNA sequence: TGTGCCAGCAGTCCCCGGGGGCGCGGGGAGCTGTTTTTT. Translating gives CASSPRGRGELFF.

A single count supports this clonotype. A much larger clone differs by one base, so this may be a read error. The chain recombines TRBV14 with TRBJ2-5; D is unclear. Germline V CDR1 and CDR2: SGHDN, FVKESK. The CDR3 is made up of 11 amino acids. V lost 3 bases and J 11 bases, leaving 10 bases between the germline ends. The CDR3 nucleotides are TGTGCCAGCAGCCATCTGAGTGAGCAGTACTTC. Its translation: CASSHLSEQYF. Full variable domain (rest looked up from reference TRBV14 and TRBJ2-5): EAGVTQFPSHSVIEKGQTVTLRCDPISGHDNLYWYRRVMGKEIKFLLHFVKESKQDESGMPNNRFLAERTGGTYSTLKVQPAELEDSGVYFCASSHLSEQYFGPGTRLLVL.

The chain joins TRBV29-1 to TRBJ2-5, with 10 bases fitting TRBD2. The CDR3 loop spans 14 amino acids. The junction had 10 bases not matched to a gene; V was cut back by 7 bases and J by 5 bases. CDR1 SQVTM and CDR2 ANQGSEA come from the germline V gene. CDR3 in DNA: TGCAGCGCTCTAGGACTAGCGGACCGCGAGACCCAGTACTTC. This translates into CSALGLADRETQYF.